This T cell receptor (beta chain) emerged from a study of post-analysis software for immune sequencing data. The study, taken as a whole, reports: In patients, TRBV5-6, TRBV5-1 and TRBV20-1 belonged to five TRBV segments found more frequently than in controls.

This CDR3 contains 18 residues. Germline assignment: CDR1 LGHDT and CDR2 YNNKEL (reference sequence). The V end lost 4 bases, the J end lost 1 base, and 23 bases lay between the germline ends. Unique molecular identifiers were carried by the TCR beta cDNA libraries. TCRdb reprocessed the PCR reads with MiXCR, giving one entry per CDR3 protein. The sample lists under 650,000 distinct CDR3 sequences, 44% occurring once. For this clonotype: The antigen is unknown.

The chain has TRBV3-1 and TRBJ2-7; possibly TRBD1 or TRBD2 for D (5 bases each). The receptor's source is a girl under 18 with multiple sclerosis. The sample consisted of blood. This chain's CDR3 is CASSPLSRRPEGSYEQYF. The CDR3 DNA follows: TGTGCCAGCAGCCCCTTATCGAGAAGGCCCGAGGGGTCCTACGAGCAGTACTTC.